This T cell receptor beta chain was identified in a study of blood T cells in healthy people across ages. Across the whole study: Template switching caught about one barcoded beta molecule for each two T cells. General study results and limits: Compared with aged donors, long-lived donors showed fewer expanded clones, suggesting selection.

Then a second PCR, running roughly 7 to 11 cycles, was carried out with a sample-barcoded 5' primer and a J-beta primer mix. One entry per CDR3 protein results from TCRdb running MiXCR on the 5' RACE reads. The sample carries around 1.5 million distinct CDR3 sequences, roughly a third recorded once. With regard to this clonotype: The antigen remains unidentified. It is unclear where the CDR3 begins or ends on the DNA, so no DNA is shown, and the CDR3 is as TCRdb lists it.

The CDR3 length equals 12 residues, ends included. The source is a woman aged 25-40 years in good health. The chain has TRBV12-3 or TRBV12-4 and TRBJ1-2; TRBD1 was called by the table and not checked on the DNA. The sample taken for sequencing was blood. CDR3: CAGTGFGYGCTF.